One and the same sample provided the 15 T cell receptor beta chains below, sequenced in a study of T cells in Graves' hyperthyroidism and ophthalmopathy. TCR beta CDR3 regions were amplified from RNA. The HTBI primer set was used in a first-round RT-PCR of the TCR CDR3. One entry per CDR3 protein results from TCRdb running MiXCR on the multiplex PCR reads. This sample has some 250,000 distinct CDR3 sequences, with about 16% found just once. Sequencing input: blood. Receptors were obtained from a woman aged 45-65 years with Graves' hyperthyroidism that later progressed to Graves' ophthalmopathy.

This clonotype was observed a handful of times. V is TRBV20-1 and J is TRBJ2-3; 8 nucleotides agree with TRBD2. Trimming at V came to 1 base and at J to 0 bases, leaving 3 bases not matched to a gene. The CDR3 covers 15 residues. Germline loops: CDR1 DFQATT, CDR2 SNEGSKA (reference sequence). The CDR3 DNA reads TGCAGTGCTAGAGTGCCGGGAGGGAGCACAGATACGCAGTATTTT. It translates to CSARVPGGSTDTQYF.

The chain combines TRBV20-1 with TRBJ1-5, with D hard to call. The CDR3 spans 12 residues. Per germline, CDR1 DFQATT and CDR2 SNEGSKA (reference sequence). V lost 6 bases and J lost 5, with 11 bases in between. CDR3 amino acids: CSADDIDQPQHF. The CDR3 bases are TGCAGTGCGGATGACATTGATCAGCCCCAGCATTTT.

This clonotype has a count of ten or more. The chain has TRBV11-2 and TRBJ2-1, with 11 bases matching TRBD2. The germline CDR1 and CDR2 sequences are SGHAT and FQNNGV. V lost 3 bases to trimming and J lost 5 bases; unmatched junction nucleotides: 6. The CDR3 has 16 amino acids. The CDR3, as DNA: TGTGCCAGCAGCTTCGCTAGCGGGAGGATCGACAATGAGCAGTTCTTC. It yields the protein CASSFASGRIDNEQFF.

This clonotype turned up a few times. V gene TRBV13 combines with J gene TRBJ1-2; 7 positions match TRBD1. V lost 1 base to trimming and J lost 4 bases; unmatched junction nucleotides: 6. Germline V CDR1 and CDR2: PRHDT, FYEKMQ (reference sequence). The CDR3 is 15 amino acids. The CDR3 sequence is CASSLEGALPYGYTF. The CDR3 DNA reads TGTGCCAGCAGCTTAGAGGGGGCCCTGCCCTATGGCTACACCTTC.

This clonotype has at least ten counts. CDR3 sequence: CSPNRVLIYEQYF. The CDR3 coding sequence is TGCAGTCCGAACAGGGTATTAATCTACGAGCAGTACTTC. This chain joins TRBV20-1 and TRBJ2-7; a weak D match, TRBD1 (6 bases). The CDR3 is made up of 13 amino acids. CDR1 and CDR2 from the germline V gene are DFQATT and SNEGSKA (reference sequence). Between the trimmed V and J ends, which lost 8 bases and 3 bases, there was a span of 17 bases.

V gene TRBV6-2 or TRBV6-3 combines with J gene TRBJ2-7; 14 nucleotides match TRBD2. Trimming at V came to 5 bases and at J to 1 base, leaving 10 bases not matched to a gene. Germline V gene lookup returns CDR1 MNHEY and CDR2 SVGEGT. The CDR3 covers 18 residues. The DNA of the CDR3 is TGTGCCAGCAGTACTACCGGGACTAGCGGGAGTAGGTCCTACGAGCAGTACTTC. Translation: CASSTTGTSGSRSYEQYF.

This clonotype showed up just a few times. The chain combines TRBV20-1 with TRBJ2-2; D is perhaps TRBD1 (5 bases). Per the germline V gene, CDR1 is DFQATT and CDR2 is SNEGSKA (reference sequence). This CDR3 has 15 residues. Trimming left V 0 bases short and J 7 bases short, with 15 bases between. The CDR3: CSARDRLGRGGELFF. The CDR3 DNA sequence: TGCAGTGCTAGAGATAGATTGGGGCGCGGCGGGGAGCTGTTTTTT.

The chain employs TRBV6-5 and TRBJ2-5, with 7 bases aligning to TRBD2. Germline CDR1 and CDR2: MNHEY and SVGAGI. The ends lost 4 bases at V and 5 bases at J; junction bases unmatched: 13. This CDR3 is 16 amino acids long. CDR3 region: CASSFTTPPGGETQYF. The CDR3 nucleotides read TGTGCCAGCAGTTTCACCACCCCTCCCGGGGGGGAGACCCAGTACTTC.

The sample holds many counts of this clonotype. The chain combines TRBV5-1 with TRBJ2-2; maybe TRBD1 (6 bases). Trimming cost V 2 bases and J 10 bases, with 12 bases left between them. The CDR3 is 13 residues long. The germline V gene encodes CDR1 SGHRS and CDR2 YFSETQ. CDR3 sequence reads: CASSLKDSPELFF. CDR3 nucleotides: TGCGCCAGCAGCTTAAAGGACAGCCCGGAGCTGTTTTTT.

At least ten counts were recorded for this clonotype. The chain uses TRBV5-8 and TRBJ2-3; D is undetermined. Looked up from germline, CDR1 is SGHTS and CDR2 is YDEGEE. Trimming stripped 2 bases from V and 0 bases from J, with 13 bases between. CDR3 length equals 16 residues. The CDR3 is CASSFPGGSSTDTQYF. The CDR3 DNA reads as TGTGCCAGCAGCTTCCCGGGCGGATCTAGCACAGATACGCAGTATTTT.

The sample holds many counts of this clonotype. The chain has TRBV12-3 or TRBV12-4 and TRBJ2-3; possible D gene TRBD1, 6 bases. CDR3 length equals 14 residues. V lost 6 bases and J lost 0, with 10 bases in between. DNA for the CDR3: TGTGCCAGCAGAGGGACAAGGAGCACAGATACGCAGTATTTT. Translated: CASRGTRSTDTQYF.

This clonotype was detected ten times or more. The chain uses TRBV12-3 or TRBV12-4 and TRBJ1-5; TRBD1 agrees at 7 bases. This CDR3 has 15 residues. Germline trimming cut 7 bases from V and 2 bases from J; bases unmatched to any gene: 8. CDR3 bases: TGTGCCAGCACCATAGGGACAGTAGGCAATCAGCCCCAGCATTTT. This codes for CASTIGTVGNQPQHF.

The chain combines TRBV11-2 with TRBJ2-7; TRBD2 matches 11 bases. Germline V gene sequence: CDR1 SGHAT, CDR2 FQNNGV. Trimming removed 4 bases from V and 7 bases from J; junction bases left unmatched: 15. The CDR3 length is 17 residues. This CDR3 reads CASSSLAGGRGSEEQYF. The CDR3 coding sequence is TGTGCCAGCAGCTCTCTAGCGGGAGGAAGAGGGTCCGAGGAGCAGTACTTC.

This clonotype appeared many times. This sequence joins TRBV12-3 or TRBV12-4 and TRBJ2-7; D gene uncertain. This CDR3 has 15 residues. Trimming left V 6 bases short and J 4 bases short, with 19 bases between. The CDR3 loop is CASSIWAGSGYEQYF. In nucleotides, the CDR3 is TGTGCCAGCAGCATATGGGCCGGGTCTGGATACGAGCAGTACTTC.

This clonotype was seen repeatedly, ten times or more. The chain couples TRBV6-1 to TRBJ2-1; the D is unclear. There are 15 residues in the CDR3. Germline V gene data show CDR1 as MNHNS and CDR2 as SASEGT. V was clipped by 4 bases and J by 0 bases, with 10 bases between them. CDR3 protein: CASSAQRYSYNEQFF. As DNA, the CDR3 is TGTGCCAGCAGTGCACAGCGTTACTCCTACAATGAGCAGTTCTTC.